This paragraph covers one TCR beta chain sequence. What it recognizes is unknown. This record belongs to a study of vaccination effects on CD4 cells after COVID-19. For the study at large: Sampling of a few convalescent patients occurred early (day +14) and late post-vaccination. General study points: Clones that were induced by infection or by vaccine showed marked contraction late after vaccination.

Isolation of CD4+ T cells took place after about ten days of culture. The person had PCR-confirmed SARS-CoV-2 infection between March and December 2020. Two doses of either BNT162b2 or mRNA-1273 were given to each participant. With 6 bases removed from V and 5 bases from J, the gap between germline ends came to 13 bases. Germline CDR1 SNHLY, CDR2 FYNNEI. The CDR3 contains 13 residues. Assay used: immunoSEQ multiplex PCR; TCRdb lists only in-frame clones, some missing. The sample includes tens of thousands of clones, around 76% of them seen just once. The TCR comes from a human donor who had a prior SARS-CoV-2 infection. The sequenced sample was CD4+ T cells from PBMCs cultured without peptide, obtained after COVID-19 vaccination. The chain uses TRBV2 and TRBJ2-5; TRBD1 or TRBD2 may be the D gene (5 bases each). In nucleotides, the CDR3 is TGTGCCAGCAGAATGACTGAGGGGGAGACCCAGTACTTC. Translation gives CASRMTEGETQYF.